The 16 T cell receptor beta chains in this list originate from one sample, sequenced in a study of blood T cell repertoires in COVID-19 (dated by TCRdb to between 2020 and 2021). Library creation used the immunoSEQ multiplex PCR assay. This immuneACCESS table, as held by TCRdb, lists in-frame sequences with V and J called but not all clones. Of the missing ones, under half trace to an unresolved V gene in checked studies; the others have no known cause. This sample is represented by some 54,000 clones; about 83% of them were singletons. The ten largest clones represent roughly 7.1% of the sample. The sequenced sample consisted of peripheral blood. The receptors come from a man between 65 and 85 years old with active COVID-19.

CDR3 loop: CASSRYEGGQFF. The CDR3 DNA reads TGTGCCAGTAGTCGTTACGAGGGTGGCCAGTTCTTC. The genes are TRBV19 and TRBJ2-1, with D tentatively TRBD2 (5 bases). This CDR3 is 12 amino acids long. V lost 5 bases, J lost 13 bases, and 15 bases lay in between. Germline-derived CDR1 and CDR2 are LNHDA and SQIVND (reference sequence).

The chain links TRBV7-3 to TRBJ2-1; 12 bases align to TRBD1. Germline CDR1 and CDR2: SGHTA and FQGTGA. With V trimmed by 5 bases and J by 8 bases, 10 bases remained unmatched. This CDR3 region has 16 residues. The CDR3 coding sequence is TGTGCCAGCAGCCCGCAGGGGACAGGGGGCGTCGATGAGCAGTTCTTC. Its protein product is CASSPQGTGGVDEQFF.

This sequence joins TRBV19 and TRBJ1-5; no reliable D call. The CDR3 runs 15 residues. V was clipped by 8 bases and J by 2 bases, with 16 bases between them. In germline, CDR1 is LNHDA, CDR2 SQIVND (reference sequence). CDR3 in amino acids: CASSTLPRGNQPQHF. The DNA of the CDR3 is TGTGCCAGTTCGACTCTCCCCCGAGGCAATCAGCCCCAGCATTTT.

The V and J genes are TRBV5-6 and TRBJ2-5; weak D call: TRBD2 (6 bases). Germline V lookup: CDR1 SGHDT, CDR2 YYEEEE. Trimming cost V 4 bases and J 7 bases, with 14 bases left between them. The CDR3 covers 13 residues. This CDR3 is CASSISPGGTQYF. For the CDR3, the DNA is TGTGCCAGCAGCATCAGCCCCGGGGGGACCCAGTACTTC.

This chain uses TRBV18 with TRBJ2-7; no firm D call. This CDR3 spans 14 amino acids. V lost 3 bases and J 2 bases, leaving 11 bases between the germline ends. Per the germline V gene, CDR1 is KGHSH and CDR2 is LQKENI. The CDR3 DNA follows: TGTGCCAGCTCACCGAAGGTGACAACCTACGAGCAGTACTTC. This translates into CASSPKVTTYEQYF. Together with reference TRBV18 and TRBJ2-7, the CDR3 gives the full variable domain: NAGVMQNPRHLVRRRGQEARLRCSPMKGHSHVYWYRQLPEEGLKFMVYLQKENIIDESGMPKERFSAEFPKEGPSILRIQQVVRGDSAAYFCASSPKVTTYEQYFGPGTRLTVT.

The genes are TRBV6-5 and TRBJ1-2; TRBD1 matches 12 bases. The V gene's germline CDR1 is MNHEY and CDR2 SVGAGI. This CDR3 is built from 15 residues. With V trimmed by 6 bases and J by 13 bases, 15 bases remained unmatched. CDR3 region: CASSQLGTGGSSSTF. DNA for the CDR3: TGTGCCAGCAGCCAGCTCGGGACAGGGGGCTCGAGTAGCACCTTC.

This sequence joins TRBV18 and TRBJ2-7; D may be TRBD1 (5 bases). The CDR3 extends over 16 amino acids. V was clipped by 0 bases and J by 1 base, with 13 bases between them. Germline V CDR1 and CDR2: KGHSH, LQKENI. DNA for the CDR3: TGTGCCAGCTCACCACCAAACACAGGCGTTTCCTACGAGCAGTACTTC. Its translation is CASSPPNTGVSYEQYF.

The genes are TRBV30 and TRBJ1-6; 7 nucleotides line up with TRBD1. Germline assignment: CDR1 GTSNPN and CDR2 SVGIG (reference sequence). This CDR3 is built from 12 residues. The V gene end was trimmed by 4 bases and the J gene end by 9 bases; junction bases not matched to a gene: 3. CDR3 bases: TGTGCCTGGACCGGGACAGCTTCACCCCTCCACTTT. This sequence encodes CAWTGTASPLHF.

This clone was counted once. The chain combines TRBV7-9 with TRBJ1-2; 10 bases are shared with TRBD1. J was trimmed by 4 bases and V by 4 bases; bases with no gene match: 9. Germline values: CDR1 SEHNR, CDR2 FQNEAQ (reference sequence). The CDR3 has 16 residues. DNA for the CDR3: TGTGCCAGCAGCTCCACGGAGACAGGGGGCCTCTATGGCTACACCTTC. It encodes CASSSTETGGLYGYTF.

This rearrangement joins TRBV5-1 to TRBJ2-2; maybe TRBD2 (6 bases). In germline, CDR1 is SGHRS, CDR2 YFSETQ. Trimming left V 7 bases short and J 6 bases short, with 16 bases between. The CDR3 spans 14 residues. The CDR3: CASRRETSPGELFF. DNA of the CDR3: TGCGCCAGCCGCCGGGAGACGAGCCCCGGGGAGCTGTTTTTT.

The V call is TRBV3-1 (or the pseudogene TRBV3-2), the J call TRBJ2-7, with TRBD1 as a possible D gene (6 bases). V lost 1 base, J lost 7 bases, and 11 bases lay in between. The CDR3 extends over 13 amino acids. Germline values: CDR1 LGHDT, CDR2 YNNKEL (reference sequence). Written as DNA, the CDR3 is TGTGCCAGCAGCCAAGTATCCACAGGGGAGCAGTACTTC. Translation gives CASSQVSTGEQYF.

This chain links TRBV18 with TRBJ1-1; no definite D call. Germline V gene data show CDR1 as KGHSH and CDR2 as LQKENI. Deletions cut 9 bases from V and 2 bases from J, with 13 bases between. The CDR3 loop spans 13 amino acids. CDR3 coding DNA: TGTGCCAGTAGGCCAGAGCGAAACACTGAAGCTTTCTTT. Amino acids: CASRPERNTEAFF.

This chain connects TRBV5-6 to TRBJ1-2, with D hard to call. Per germline, CDR1 SGHDT and CDR2 YYEEEE. This CDR3 region has 11 residues. The V end was cut by 4 bases, the J end by 7 bases, with 8 bases between. In DNA, the CDR3 is TGTGCCAGCAGCCTCGGGTCTGGCTACACCTTC. This codes for CASSLGSGYTF.

The chain couples TRBV5-4 to TRBJ2-3, with D perhaps matching TRBD1 (6 bases). Germline CDR1 reads SGHNT; CDR2 reads YYREEE (reference sequence). This CDR3 has 15 residues. The ends were cut back, 4 bases at V and 4 bases at J, with 16 bases in the middle. The CDR3: CASSQDAQGPDTQYF. CDR3 nucleotides: TGTGCCAGCAGCCAGGACGCACAGGGCCCAGATACGCAGTATTTT.

The rearrangement joins TRBV6-2 or TRBV6-3 to TRBJ1-5; 7 bases fit TRBD1. The CDR3 extends over 15 amino acids. Germline V gene data show CDR1 as MNHEY and CDR2 as SVGEGT. The J segment lost 6 bases and the V segment lost 5 bases, leaving 10 bases of the junction unmatched. The CDR3 reads CASSKTGIGPQPQHF. The CDR3 DNA reads TGTGCCAGCAGTAAGACAGGGATCGGTCCTCAGCCCCAGCATTTT.

V usage is TRBV19 and J usage is TRBJ1-2; the D gene is possibly TRBD1 (6 bases). V was cut by 8 bases and J by 3 bases, with 16 bases left in between. Germline assignment: CDR1 LNHDA and CDR2 SQIVND (reference sequence). This CDR3 is 14 amino acids long. CDR3 sequence (DNA): TGTGCCAGTCAAAACAGGGCATCGGACTATGGCTACACCTTC. It codes for CASQNRASDYGYTF.